The present TCR beta chain was sequenced within a study of blood T cell repertoires in COVID-19. Overall study context: The cDNA or gDNA used as material had been derived from T cells, B-cell-depleted T cells, or PBMCs.

Sequencing used immunoSEQ multiplex PCR; TCRdb keeps in-frame clones, though not all of them. The table has some 270,000 clones, roughly 84% seen once. This CDR3 region has 15 residues. Germline lookup yields CDR1 MNHNS and CDR2 SASEGT. The V gene lost 0 bases and the J gene lost 2 bases, with 10 bases spanning the gap. The sample comprised peripheral blood. V is TRBV6-1 and J is TRBJ2-5; D is undetermined. This sequence was found in a person aged 70 to 85 with COVID-19, enrolled during active disease. CDR3 coding DNA: TGTGCCAGCAGTGAAGCGCGAACTACTCAAGAGACCCAGTACTTC. Encoded protein: CASSEARTTQETQYF.